This T cell receptor beta chain was profiled in a study of T cell changes during pregnancy in multiple sclerosis. The CDR3 extends over 14 amino acids. Sequenced by immunoSEQ multiplex PCR; TCRdb stores in-frame clones only, minus some. The table records roughly 56,000 clones, 91% of them present only once. The chain links TRBV21-1 to TRBJ1-1; the DNA was not compared with TRBD1, the D call given in the table. TRBV21-1 counts as a pseudogene. The clonotype comes from a female donor in good health, enrolled as a control in a pregnancy study. Sequencing was performed on CD4+ T cells from peripheral blood mononuclear cells, taken after pregnancy. The CDR3 is CASSPLTDNTEAFF. The CDR3 DNA follows: TGTGCCAGCAGCCCATTAACAGATAACACTGAAGCTTTCTTT.